This TCR beta chain was retrieved from a study of Tregs in tolerant kidney transplant recipients (dated by TCRdb to about 2019). Background on the whole study: TCRbeta sequencing was used in the study to identify donor-specific regulatory T cells before combined kidney and bone marrow transplantation, and the identified cells were then tracked after transplant. Beyond this particular receptor, the publication reports: Donor-specific Treg expansion exceeded global Treg expansion in tolerant patients, suggesting antigen-driven rather than nonspecific expansion. Expanding Tregs with activated donor B cells appeared to identify the most biologically relevant and donor-specific TCRbeta repertoire. Because the study included only a small number of patients, the results must be confirmed in larger populations and under other immunosuppression protocols. For some patients the PCR primers changed over time, which made it impossible to compare the samples from those patients at the nucleotide level. Biological reproducibility was not directly assessed, although technical replication error appeared to be minimal.

The junction shows trimming of 5 bases on V and 0 bases on J, and the gene matches do not reach 3 bases of it. The CDR3, cysteine through phenylalanine, is 17 amino acids long. Only the CDR3 bases that were read are kept: 42 of them, in frame from base 1. According to the germline V gene, CDR1 reads SGHVS and CDR2 reads FQNEAQ. On this clone: The target of this receptor is not known. Read coverage stops 3 residues before the CDR3 terminus; the germline J gene supplies the remainder.

The time point label for this specimen denotes: 6 months after combined kidney and bone marrow transplant. Related donors were used in the transplants with nonmyeloablative bone marrow transplantation, and mixed chimerism was transient in the human trials. Thawed PBMCs were FACS-sorted into unstimulated Tregs (CD4+CD25+CD127-), CD4+ non-Tregs (CD4+CD25-), CD4 cells and CD8 cells. The patients were a few recipients of combined kidney and bone marrow transplants from the ITN036ST trial, and samples were available only from these trial subjects. Healthy control blood was separated into PBMCs by Ficoll density gradient and cryopreserved, and patient PBMCs were collected both before and after transplant. For TCRbeta CDR3 sequencing, genomic DNA from the sorted cells was extracted using the QIAGEN DNeasy Blood and Tissue Kit. High-throughput TCRbeta CDR3 sequencing, which included PCR amplification with bias correction and internal controls, was done commercially through immunoSEQ. The original pipeline was this. Unique productive TCRbeta sequences were defined by CDR3 nucleotide sequence where primers matched, otherwise by CDR3 amino acid sequence with Vbeta and Jbeta genes. As a correction for sorting error, sequences shared between sorted populations at a frequency ratio of 2:1 or less were discarded, and the remaining shared sequences were assigned to the higher population. Donor-reactive sequences were defined as at least 5-fold expanded in CFSE-low cells versus unstimulated cells, with frequency of at least 0.01% in CFSE-low cells. Jensen-Shannon divergence, calculated on the top 100 TCRbeta sequences ranked by frequency, was used to quantify repertoire divergence. For samples with multiple sequencing runs, sorting error was corrected in each run separately before the runs were combined. TCRdb holds this immuneACCESS table with in-frame rearrangements only. Some clones are missing; in checked studies, unresolved V genes explain under half, and the rest has no known cause. V, J and clone size are taken as reported in that table, and D and trimming were inferred from the DNA itself. The sample's table lists a count of several thousand clones. The ten biggest clones cover around 6.1% of the sample.

The chain is assembled from TRBV7-8 and TRBJ2-4; a stretch of 14 junction bases matches TRBD2. The source material was CD4+ T cells from blood (PBMCs), sampled 6 months after the transplant. The receptor was isolated from a human patient who received a combined kidney and bone marrow transplant. The graft donor may be the source of some T cells after a transplant. Partial CDR3 DNA: TGTGCCAGCAGCATGACTAGCGGGAGGGTAGCCAAAAACATT. Translated, it gives CASSMTSGRVAKNI. The entire CDR3 is CASSMTSGRVAKNIQYF.